This T cell receptor beta chain was sequenced for a study of early T cells in non-severe SARS-CoV-2 infection. This clonotype appeared many times. The CDR3 length is 15 residues. V dropped 4 bases and J dropped 16; count of bases not matched to a gene: 12. Germline V gene data show CDR1 as LGHDT and CDR2 as YNNKEL (reference sequence). TCRdb re-analysed the 5' RACE reads in MiXCR, keeping a single row per CDR3 protein. This sample has tens of thousands of distinct CDR3 sequences, with under 9% found just once. The chain combines TRBV3-1 with TRBJ1-6; 11 nucleotides agree with TRBD1. Sequencing was performed on whole blood, taken at baseline. This TCR was recovered from an adult who was a healthcare worker with PCR-confirmed SARS-CoV-2 infection or an uninfected control (not recorded which). The CDR3 reads CASSPRTGGGSILHF. CDR3 nucleotide sequence: TGTGCCAGCAGCCCCCGGACAGGGGGCGGTTCTATACTCCACTTT.